This T cell receptor beta chain was retrieved from a study of shared clonotypes between healthy human individuals. This clone appeared a few times. This CDR3 is also generated by other DNA sequences in the sample. This CDR3 is built from 11 residues. The germline V gene encodes CDR1 MNHEY and CDR2 SVGAGI. The V gene lost 5 bases and the J gene lost 4 bases, with 6 bases spanning the gap. DNA at about 210 ng, tens of thousands of T cell genomes, went into sorted-subset replicate PCRs. This table comes from immunoSEQ multiplex PCR, and its TCRdb copy is limited to in-frame clones, with some not included. This table holds approximately 980,000 clones, approximately 80% found once.

The clonotype comes from a man aged 18 to 30 in good health. The chain combines TRBV6-5 with TRBJ2-7; D not resolved. What was sequenced was memory CD4+ T cells sorted from blood. Described subset: CD45RA-negative fraction. CDR3 sequence reads: CASSTTYEQYF. The CDR3 region has the DNA TGTGCCAGCAGTACCACTTACGAGCAGTACTTC.